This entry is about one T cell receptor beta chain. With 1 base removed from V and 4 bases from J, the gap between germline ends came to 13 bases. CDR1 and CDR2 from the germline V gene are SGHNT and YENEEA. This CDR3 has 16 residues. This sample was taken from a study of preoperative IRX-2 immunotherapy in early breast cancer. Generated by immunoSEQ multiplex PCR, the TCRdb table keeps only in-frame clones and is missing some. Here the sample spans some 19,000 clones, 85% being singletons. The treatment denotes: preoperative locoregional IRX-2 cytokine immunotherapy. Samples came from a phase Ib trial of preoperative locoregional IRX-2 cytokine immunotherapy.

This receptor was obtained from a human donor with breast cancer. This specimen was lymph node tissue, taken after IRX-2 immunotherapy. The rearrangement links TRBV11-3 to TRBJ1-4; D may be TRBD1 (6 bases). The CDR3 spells CASSLGWGALNEKLFF. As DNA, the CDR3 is TGTGCCAGCAGCTTAGGGTGGGGGGCCCTTAATGAAAAACTGTTTTTT. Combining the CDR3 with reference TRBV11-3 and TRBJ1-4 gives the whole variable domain EAGVVQSPRYKIIEKKQPVAFWCNPISGHNTLYWYLQNLGQGPELLIRYENEEAVDDSQLPKDRFSAERLKGVDSTLKIQPAELGDSAVYLCASSLGWGALNEKLFFGSGTQLSVL.